These 21 T cell receptor beta chains were sequenced from one sample in a study of Ad26.COV2.S vaccination and SARS-CoV-2 variants (dated by TCRdb to the early 2020s). The time point label on this specimen signifies: individuals recovered from natural SARS-CoV-2 infection. Libraries were made using the immunoSEQ multiplex PCR assay. TCRdb obtained this table from immuneACCESS and retained in-frame rearrangements with V and J assigned. These tables miss some clones; where compared with another copy, unresolved V genes account for less than half of the shortfall, and the remainder is unexplained. For this sample the table gives approximately 90,000 clones, of which approximately 82% were detected only once. Approximately 16% of the sample is in the top ten clones. This specimen was peripheral blood, taken after recovery from COVID-19. These receptors originate from a human donor who had recovered from COVID-19.

This chain connects TRBV27 to TRBJ2-3; 7 bases are shared with TRBD2. CDR1 and CDR2 from the germline V gene are MNHEY and SMNVEV (reference sequence). Trimming at V came to 3 bases and at J to 2 bases, leaving 5 bases not matched to a gene. The CDR3 is 15 residues long. CDR3 in amino acids: CASSFSGRNTDTQYF. In DNA form, the CDR3 reads TGTGCCAGCAGTTTCTCCGGGAGGAACACAGATACGCAGTATTTT.

The V and J genes are TRBV6-1 and TRBJ2-3; 8 nucleotides align to TRBD2. The CDR3 runs to 16 residues. V lost 4 bases and J lost 6; bases outside the gene matches: 12. Per the germline V gene, CDR1 is MNHNS and CDR2 is SASEGT. CDR3: CASSGPGAGGPDTQYF. The DNA for the CDR3 is TGTGCCAGCAGTGGCCCGGGGGCGGGGGGCCCCGATACGCAGTATTTT.

The V and J genes are TRBV7-2 and TRBJ2-7; 12 bases line up with TRBD2. The junction had 9 bases not matched to a gene; V was cut back by 0 bases and J by 0 bases. The CDR3 spans 19 residues. Germline values: CDR1 SGHTA, CDR2 FQGNSA. This CDR3 is CASSLAALAGGSNSYEQYF. For the CDR3, the DNA is TGTGCCAGCAGCTTAGCCGCACTAGCGGGAGGTTCAAACTCCTACGAGCAGTACTTC.

The V call is TRBV29-1, the J call TRBJ2-2, with D possibly matching TRBD1 (6 bases). The CDR3 is 12 residues long. Germline loops: CDR1 SQVTM, CDR2 ANQGSEA. The CDR3 spells CSAGGGTGELFF. CDR3 in DNA: TGCAGTGCTGGGGGCGGCACCGGGGAGCTGTTTTTT.

J is TRBJ2-2 and V is TRBV6-6, with TRBD2 matching 7 bases. Germline CDR1 and CDR2: MNHNY and SVGAGI (reference sequence). With V trimmed by 6 bases and J by 4 bases, 11 bases remained unmatched. The CDR3 consists of 16 residues. This CDR3 reads CASRLRGSVSTGELFF. The DNA of the CDR3 is TGTGCCAGCAGGCTTCGCGGGAGCGTGAGCACCGGGGAGCTGTTTTTT.

The rearrangement joins TRBV11-3 to TRBJ2-1; perhaps TRBD2 as D (6 bases). The CDR3 is 16 residues long. Germline V gives CDR1 SGHNT, CDR2 YENEEA. The V and J ends lost 0 bases and 5 bases respectively, with 14 bases between them. The CDR3 loop reads CASSLDLGGNDNEQFF. As DNA, the CDR3 is TGTGCCAGCAGCTTAGATCTCGGAGGGAACGACAATGAGCAGTTCTTC.

CDR3 loop: CASGYYEQYF. CDR3 sequence (DNA): TGTGCCAGCGGGTACTACGAGCAGTACTTC. The rearrangement joins TRBV28 to TRBJ2-7; D is ambiguous. CDR3 length: 10 amino acids. Germline V gene data show CDR1 as MDHEN and CDR2 as SYDVKM. V dropped 8 bases and J dropped 3 bases, with 5 bases sitting between them.

This clone came up once. The gene calls are TRBV3-1 (or the pseudogene TRBV3-2) and TRBJ1-2, with 11 bases fitting TRBD1. The CDR3 sequence is 14 residues long. V lost 6 bases and J lost 7; bases outside the gene matches: 7. The germline V gene has CDR1 LGHDT and CDR2 YNNKEL (reference sequence). CDR3 region: CASRGTGTGGGYTF. The CDR3 DNA is TGTGCCAGCAGGGGTACCGGGACAGGGGGTGGCTACACCTTC.

J is TRBJ2-2 and V is TRBV6-2 or TRBV6-3; no clear D gene. CDR1 and CDR2 (germline): MNHEY, SVGEGT. Trimming left V 4 bases short and J 0 bases short, with 12 bases between. This CDR3 is 16 amino acids long. As DNA, the CDR3 is TGTGCCAGCAGTTTCGTAGTATATCCGAACACCGGGGAGCTGTTTTTT. Protein: CASSFVVYPNTGELFF.

The genes are TRBV12-5 and TRBJ2-1; the D is unclear. CDR1 and CDR2 from the germline V gene are LGHNT and FRNRAP. This CDR3 has 10 residues. The V end lost 6 bases, the J end lost 4 bases, and 1 base lay between the germline ends. The CDR3 nucleotides read TGTGCTAGTGGGTACAATGAGCAGTTCTTC. Translation gives CASGYNEQFF.

The V and J genes are TRBV5-4 and TRBJ2-1; TRBD2 aligns across 9 bases. Germline loops: CDR1 SGHNT, CDR2 YYREEE (reference sequence). V lost 3 bases and J lost 5; bases outside the gene matches: 6. The CDR3 has 15 residues. The CDR3 DNA is TGTGCCAGCAGCTCGGGACTAGCATCCCACAATGAGCAGTTCTTC. Protein sequence: CASSSGLASHNEQFF. The whole variable domain, remainder taken from reference TRBV5-4 and TRBJ2-1, is ETGVTQSPTHLIKTRGQQVTLRCSSQSGHNTVSWYQQALGQGPQFIFQYYREEENGRGNFPPRFSGLQFPNYSSELNVNALELDDSALYLCASSSGLASHNEQFFGPGTRLTVL.

This sequence joins TRBV9 and TRBJ2-3, with TRBD2 matching 8 bases. Looked up from germline, CDR1 is SGDLS and CDR2 is YYNGEE. The length of the CDR3 is 14 residues. The junction had 5 bases not matched to a gene; V was cut back by 0 bases and J by 8 bases. The CDR3 region is CASSVGLAGGTQYF. The CDR3 DNA sequence: TGTGCCAGCAGCGTAGGGCTAGCGGGTGGTACGCAGTATTTT.

J is TRBJ2-7 and V is TRBV3-1 (or the pseudogene TRBV3-2); 11 positions match TRBD2. Germline V gene lookup returns CDR1 LGHDT and CDR2 YNNKEL (reference sequence). The CDR3 runs 15 residues. Unmatched junction bases numbered 5, after V lost 4 bases and J lost 3 bases. For the CDR3, the DNA is TGTGCCAGCAGCCCCGGGACTAGCGGATTCTACGAGCAGTACTTC. Translation: CASSPGTSGFYEQYF.

This sequence joins TRBV28 and TRBJ2-1; D is uncertain. Germline V gene sequence: CDR1 MDHEN, CDR2 SYDVKM. V lost 3 bases and J lost 9, with 15 bases in between. CDR3 length equals 14 residues. The CDR3 bases are TGTGCCAGCAGTTTTTCGCCAGGAGTCAGTGAGCAGTTCTTC. As protein: CASSFSPGVSEQFF.

The chain links TRBV19 to TRBJ2-1; TRBD2 agrees at 9 bases. Germline-derived CDR1 and CDR2 are LNHDA and SQIVND (reference sequence). The ends lost 10 bases at V and 5 bases at J; junction bases unmatched: 9. There are 14 residues in the CDR3. The CDR3 spells CATRRLAGNNEQFF. CDR3 DNA sequence: TGTGCCACCCGTAGGCTAGCGGGAAACAATGAGCAGTTCTTC.

This chain connects TRBV7-6 to TRBJ2-2; D not certain. Germline V gene lookup returns CDR1 SGHVS and CDR2 FNYEAQ. This CDR3 has 13 amino acids. Trimming cost V 5 bases and J 2 bases, with 6 bases left between them. The CDR3, as DNA: TGTGCCAGCAGCCGGAGAAACACCGGGGAGCTGTTTTTT. Translating it yields CASSRRNTGELFF.

The rearrangement uses TRBV6-1 and TRBJ2-2; 8 nucleotides line up with TRBD1. This CDR3 spans 16 amino acids. Germline CDR1 is MNHNS and CDR2 is SASEGT. V was clipped by 4 bases and J by 6 bases; unmatched bases: 10. CDR3 protein: CASSVDRASRAGELFF. CDR3 nucleotides: TGTGCCAGCAGTGTGGACAGGGCCTCGAGGGCCGGGGAGCTGTTTTTT.

The rearrangement joins TRBV29-1 to TRBJ2-1; tentative D call: TRBD2 (5 bases). Trimming took 4 bases from V and 0 from J, leaving 16 bases between them. The CDR3 covers 16 residues. CDR1 SQVTM and CDR2 ANQGSEA come from the germline V gene. In nucleotides, the CDR3 is TGCAGCGTTGGCGCGCTGGAGGCCAGCTCCTACAATGAGCAGTTCTTC. It is translated as CSVGALEASSYNEQFF.

CDR3 DNA sequence: TGTGCCAGCAGCTTATTTAAGGGTGGGCGGAAACCTGGGGGAGATACGCAGTATTTT. Residues: CASSLFKGGRKPGGDTQYF. The chain has TRBV11-3 and TRBJ2-3; D tentatively reads TRBD1 or TRBD2 (5 bases each). From germline, CDR1 is SGHNT and CDR2 YENEEA. The CDR3 loop spans 19 amino acids. The V and J ends lost 2 bases and 5 bases respectively, with 26 bases between them.

This clone was seen a handful of times. The chain combines TRBV5-5 with TRBJ2-3; 7 nucleotides agree with TRBD1. Trimming cost V 3 bases and J 3 bases; bases outside gene matches: 7. The germline CDR1 and CDR2 sequences are SGHKS and YYEKEE (reference sequence). This CDR3 is built from 15 residues. DNA for the CDR3: TGTGCCAGCAGCTGGCCGGGACAGCCTACAGATACGCAGTATTTT. Its protein product is CASSWPGQPTDTQYF.

This clone was counted once. The DNA of the CDR3 is TGTGCCAGCAGCCCTATTTACTCTGGGGCCAACGTCCTGACTTTC. Protein product: CASSPIYSGANVLTF. This chain joins TRBV7-6 and TRBJ2-6; D gene ambiguous. V lost 5 bases and J lost 0, with 8 bases in between. This CDR3 region has 15 residues. Germline V CDR1 and CDR2: SGHVS, FNYEAQ.